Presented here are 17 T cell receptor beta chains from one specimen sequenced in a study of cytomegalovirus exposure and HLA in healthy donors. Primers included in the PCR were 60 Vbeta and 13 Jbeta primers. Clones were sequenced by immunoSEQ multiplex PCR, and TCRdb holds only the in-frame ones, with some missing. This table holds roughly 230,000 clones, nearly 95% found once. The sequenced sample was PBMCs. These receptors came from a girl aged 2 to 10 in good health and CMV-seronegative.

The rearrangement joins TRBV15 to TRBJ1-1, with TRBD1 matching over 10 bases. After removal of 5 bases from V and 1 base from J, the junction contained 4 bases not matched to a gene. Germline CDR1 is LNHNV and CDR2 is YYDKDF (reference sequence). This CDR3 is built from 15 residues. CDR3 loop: CATSDRGRGNTEAFF. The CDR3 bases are TGTGCCACCAGCGACAGGGGGCGAGGGAACACTGAAGCTTTCTTT.

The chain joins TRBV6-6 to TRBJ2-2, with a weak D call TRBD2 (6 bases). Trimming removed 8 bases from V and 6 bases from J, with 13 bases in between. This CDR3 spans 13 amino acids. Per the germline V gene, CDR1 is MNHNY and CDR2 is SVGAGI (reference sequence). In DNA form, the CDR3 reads TGTGCCAGCGCGGTGTGGGGGGCCGGGGAGCTGTTTTTT. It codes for CASAVWGAGELFF.

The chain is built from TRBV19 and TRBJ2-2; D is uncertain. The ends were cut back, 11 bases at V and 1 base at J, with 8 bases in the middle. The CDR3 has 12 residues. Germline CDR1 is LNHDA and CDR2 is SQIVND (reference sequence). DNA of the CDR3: TGTGCCGGCCGACAGAACACCGGGGAGCTGTTTTTT. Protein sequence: CAGRQNTGELFF.

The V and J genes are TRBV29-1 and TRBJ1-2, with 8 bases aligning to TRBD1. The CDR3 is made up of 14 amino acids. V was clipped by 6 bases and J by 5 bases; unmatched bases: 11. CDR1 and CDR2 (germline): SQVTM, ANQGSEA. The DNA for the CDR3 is TGCAGCGTGGGGACAGGCGAATCACCTTATGGCTACACCTTC. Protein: CSVGTGESPYGYTF.

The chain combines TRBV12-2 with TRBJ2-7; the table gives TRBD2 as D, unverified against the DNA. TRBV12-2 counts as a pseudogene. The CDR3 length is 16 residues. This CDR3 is CASRFPRPISSYEQYF. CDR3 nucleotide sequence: TGTGCAAGTCGCTTCCCGCGTCCAATAAGCTCCTACGAGCAGTACTTC.

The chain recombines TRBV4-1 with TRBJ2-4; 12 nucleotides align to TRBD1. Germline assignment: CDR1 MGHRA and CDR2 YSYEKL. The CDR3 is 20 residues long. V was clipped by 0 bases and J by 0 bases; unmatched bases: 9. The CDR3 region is CASSQEPGTGGKLAKNIQYF. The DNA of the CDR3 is TGCGCCAGCAGCCAAGAGCCCGGGACAGGGGGCAAACTAGCCAAAAACATTCAGTACTTC.

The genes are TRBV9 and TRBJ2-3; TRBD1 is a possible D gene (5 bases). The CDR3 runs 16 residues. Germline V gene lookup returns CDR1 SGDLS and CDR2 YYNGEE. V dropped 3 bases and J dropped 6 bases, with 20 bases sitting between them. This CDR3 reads CASSAQIGVGEDTQYF. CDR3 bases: TGTGCCAGCAGCGCGCAAATAGGGGTGGGCGAGGATACGCAGTATTTT.

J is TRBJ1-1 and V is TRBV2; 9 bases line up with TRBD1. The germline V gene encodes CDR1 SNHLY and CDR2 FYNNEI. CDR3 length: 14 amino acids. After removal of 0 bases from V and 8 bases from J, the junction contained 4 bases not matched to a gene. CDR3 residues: CASSEAGQGREAFF. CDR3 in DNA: TGTGCCAGCAGTGAAGCGGGACAGGGCAGGGAAGCTTTCTTT.

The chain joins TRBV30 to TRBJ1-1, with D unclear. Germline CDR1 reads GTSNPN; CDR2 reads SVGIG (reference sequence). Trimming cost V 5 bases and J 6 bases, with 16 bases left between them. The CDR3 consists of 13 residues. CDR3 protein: CAWAGRVGSEAFF. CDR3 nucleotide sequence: TGTGCCTGGGCGGGAAGGGTTGGGTCTGAAGCTTTCTTT. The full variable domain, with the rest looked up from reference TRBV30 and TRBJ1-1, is SQTIHQWPATLVQPVGSPLSLECTVEGTSNPNLYWYRQAAGRGLQLLFYSVGIGQISSEVPQNLSASRPQDRQFILSSKKLLLSDSGFYLCAWAGRVGSEAFFGQGTRLTVV.

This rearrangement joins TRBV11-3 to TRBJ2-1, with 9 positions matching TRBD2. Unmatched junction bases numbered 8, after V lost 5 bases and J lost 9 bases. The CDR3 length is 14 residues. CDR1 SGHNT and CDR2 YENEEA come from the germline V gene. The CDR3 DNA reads TGTGCCAGCAGCCGGACTAGCGCTCGAGGTGAGCAGTTCTTC. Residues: CASSRTSARGEQFF.

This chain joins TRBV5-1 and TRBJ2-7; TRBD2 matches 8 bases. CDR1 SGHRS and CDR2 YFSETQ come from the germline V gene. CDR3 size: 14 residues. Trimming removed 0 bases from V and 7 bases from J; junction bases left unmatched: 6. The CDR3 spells CASSLAGGAEEQYF. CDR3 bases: TGCGCCAGCAGCTTGGCGGGGGGGGCCGAGGAGCAGTACTTC. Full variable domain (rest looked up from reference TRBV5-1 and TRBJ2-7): KAGVTQTPRYLIKTRGQQVTLSCSPISGHRSVSWYQQTPGQGLQFLFEYFSETQRNKGNFPGRFSGRQFSNSRSEMNVSTLELGDSALYLCASSLAGGAEEQYFGPGTRLTVT.

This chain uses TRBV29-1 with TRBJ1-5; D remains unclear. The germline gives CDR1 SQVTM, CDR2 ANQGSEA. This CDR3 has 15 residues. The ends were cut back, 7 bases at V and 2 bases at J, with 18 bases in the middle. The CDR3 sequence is CSAMQEGSGNQPQHF. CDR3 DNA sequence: TGCAGCGCCATGCAAGAGGGAAGCGGCAATCAGCCCCAGCATTTT.

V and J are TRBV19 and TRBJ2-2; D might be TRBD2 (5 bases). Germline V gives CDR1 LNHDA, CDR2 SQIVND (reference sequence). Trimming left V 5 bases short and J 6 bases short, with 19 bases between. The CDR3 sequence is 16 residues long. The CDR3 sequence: CASSFAGRGLPGELFF. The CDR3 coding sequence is TGTGCCAGTAGTTTTGCGGGCCGTGGGCTGCCCGGGGAGCTGTTTTTT.

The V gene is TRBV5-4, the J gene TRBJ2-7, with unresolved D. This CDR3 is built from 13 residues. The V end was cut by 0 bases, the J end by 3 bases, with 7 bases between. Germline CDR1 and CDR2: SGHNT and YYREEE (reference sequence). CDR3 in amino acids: CASSLDLLYEQYF. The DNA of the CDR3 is TGTGCCAGCAGCTTGGATCTTCTCTACGAGCAGTACTTC.

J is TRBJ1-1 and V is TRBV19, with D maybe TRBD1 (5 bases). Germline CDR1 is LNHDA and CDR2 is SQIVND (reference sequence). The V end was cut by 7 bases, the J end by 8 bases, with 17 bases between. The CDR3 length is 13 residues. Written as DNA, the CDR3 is TGTGCCAGTATTAAGGACAAGGGTGGGGAAGCTTTCTTT. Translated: CASIKDKGGEAFF. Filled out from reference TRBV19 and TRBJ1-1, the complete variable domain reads DGGITQSPKYLFRKEGQNVTLSCEQNLNHDAMYWYRQDPGQGLRLIYYSQIVNDFQKGDIAEGYSVSREKKESFPLTVTSAQKNPTAFYLCASIKDKGGEAFFGQGTRLTVV.

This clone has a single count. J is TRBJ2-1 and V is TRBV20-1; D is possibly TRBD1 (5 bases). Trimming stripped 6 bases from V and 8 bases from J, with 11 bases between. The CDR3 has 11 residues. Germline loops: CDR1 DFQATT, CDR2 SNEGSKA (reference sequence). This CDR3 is CSARVVDEQFF. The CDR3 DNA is TGCAGTGCCAGGGTGGTCGATGAGCAGTTCTTC.

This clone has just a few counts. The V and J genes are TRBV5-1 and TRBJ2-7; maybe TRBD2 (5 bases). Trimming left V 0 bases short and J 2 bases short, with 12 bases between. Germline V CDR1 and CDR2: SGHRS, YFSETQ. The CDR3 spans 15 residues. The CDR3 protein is CASSLGTGKTYEQYF. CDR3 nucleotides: TGCGCCAGCAGCTTGGGAACGGGAAAAACCTACGAGCAGTACTTC. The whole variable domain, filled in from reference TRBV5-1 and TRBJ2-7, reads KAGVTQTPRYLIKTRGQQVTLSCSPISGHRSVSWYQQTPGQGLQFLFEYFSETQRNKGNFPGRFSGRQFSNSRSEMNVSTLELGDSALYLCASSLGTGKTYEQYFGPGTRLTVT.